This TCR beta chain stems from a study of memory CD4+ T cells and cytomegalovirus serostatus. The sort gate was single viable CD3+CD4+CD8-CD45RO+ cells for memory CD4+ T cells. CMV serostatus came from serum IgG against pp150, pp28, p38, p52. The protocol was immunoSEQ multiplex PCR, while the TCRdb copy is restricted to in-frame clones and leaves out a portion. The sample has around 53,000 clones; around 80% are singletons. In regard to this clone: Its antigen remains unknown.

The CDR3 spans 15 residues. Germline assignment: CDR1 LGHNA and CDR2 YNFKEQ. Trimming shortened V by 3 bases and J by 2 bases, and 13 bases separated the two germline ends. Study-wide points: Of 150 to 200 reported CMV TCRbeta sequences, roughly 70 were found in memory CD4+ repertoires.

Sequenced: memory CD4+ T cells from blood. The rearrangement joins TRBV4-2 to TRBJ1-2, with a tentative D call TRBD1 (5 bases). The receptor's source is an adult in good health and CMV-seropositive. The CDR3 loop reads CASSHTGSTNYGYTF. The DNA for the CDR3 is TGTGCCAGCAGCCATACAGGATCCACAAACTATGGCTACACCTTC.